This TCR beta chain was captured by sequencing in a study of cytomegalovirus exposure and HLA in healthy donors. Study-level findings and limits: The study assumed roughly uniform donor sequencing depth for presence/absence analyses.

The PCR was carried out with 60 Vbeta primers and 13 Jbeta primers. Sequenced by immunoSEQ multiplex PCR; TCRdb stores in-frame clones only, minus some. The top ten hold approximately 11% of the sample, which has approximately 120,000 clones, 77% seen once. There were likely unrecorded immune exposures, though donors were nominally healthy when sampled. In the case of this clone: As yet, its antigen is unknown.

V gave up 3 bases and J gave up 7 bases; unmatched junction bases: 8. Germline CDR1 is SGHAT and CDR2 is FQNNGV. The CDR3 runs to 15 residues. The material sequenced was PBMCs. The receptor's source is a man aged 40-55 years in good health and CMV-seropositive. V gene TRBV11-2 combines with J gene TRBJ2-3, with 9 bases aligning to TRBD1. The CDR3 DNA follows: TGTGCCAGCAGCTTCCGGGACAGGGACCGCTATACGCAGTATTTT. Residues: CASSFRDRDRYTQYF. Supplemented by reference TRBV11-2 and TRBJ2-3, the full variable domain reads EAGVAQSPRYKIIEKRQSVAFWCNPISGHATLYWYQQILGQGPKLLIQFQNNGVVDDSQLPKDRFSAERLKGVDSTLKIQPAKLEDSAVYLCASSFRDRDRYTQYFGPGTRLTVL.